These T cell receptor beta chains were read from a single sample in a study of technical replicates of blood from a few donors. The assay was immunoSEQ multiplex PCR, and TCRdb's table has in-frame clones only and misses some. The profile shows over 85,000 clones, around 96% of them singletons. The sequencing sample was made of T cells isolated from PBMCs. These receptors were taken from a human donor in good health. The CDR3 runs from the conserved cysteine through the conserved F or W. D genes are given only for firm matches. Size values are once, few and many counts, or a class for expanded clones, and some rows have none.

v_gene: TRBV7-9
d_gene: NA
abundance: NA
j_gene: TRBJ1-1
CDR3nt: TGTGCCAGCCGTACTGAGACAGGTTGGAACACTGAAGCTTTCTTT
CDR3aa: CASRTETGWNTEAFF

v_gene: TRBV5-4
d_gene: NA
abundance: NA
j_gene: TRBJ2-2
CDR3nt: TGTGCCAGCAGCTTACAGCAGGGCGACACCGGGGAGCTGTTTTTT
CDR3aa: CASSLQQGDTGELFF

v_gene: TRBV4-1
d_gene: TRBD2
abundance: once
j_gene: TRBJ2-1
CDR3nt: TGCGCCAGCAGCCGTACTAGCGGGAGTAGGGAGCAGTTCTTC
CDR3aa: CASSRTSGSREQFF

v_gene: TRBV4-2
d_gene: TRBD1
abundance: NA
j_gene: TRBJ1-1
CDR3nt: TGTGCCAGCAGCACCCGGGACAGGGGGCGGACTTTCTTT
CDR3aa: CASSTRDRGRTFF

v_gene: TRBV5-6
d_gene: NA
abundance: NA
j_gene: TRBJ1-2
CDR3nt: TGTGCCAGCAGCTTGGGGGGGCTTAGCTATGGCTACACCTTC
CDR3aa: CASSLGGLSYGYTF

v_gene: TRBV2
d_gene: NA
abundance: few
j_gene: TRBJ1-1
CDR3nt: TGTGCCAGCAGTGAAAATTACAGGGATGGTACTGAAGCTTTCTTT
CDR3aa: CASSENYRDGTEAFF

v_gene: TRBV10-3
d_gene: NA
abundance: once
j_gene: TRBJ1-2
CDR3nt: TGTGCCATCAGTCGAGGGCAGTTGGTCGCCGGCTACACCTTC
CDR3aa: CAISRGQLVAGYTF

v_gene: TRBV9
d_gene: TRBD1
abundance: NA
j_gene: TRBJ1-1
CDR3nt: TGTGCCAGCAGCGTAAAAACAGGGGGCACTGAAGCTTTCTTT
CDR3aa: CASSVKTGGTEAFF

v_gene: TRBV21-1
d_gene: NA
abundance: NA
j_gene: TRBJ1-2
CDR3nt: TGTGCCAGCAGCAAGGTAAACGACAGAAATGGCTACACCTTC
CDR3aa: CASSKVNDRNGYTF

v_gene: TRBV28
d_gene: NA
abundance: NA
j_gene: TRBJ2-2
CDR3nt: TGTGCCAGCAGTTCAAACTCGCGGAGACGCACCGGGGAGCTGTTTTTT
CDR3aa: CASSSNSRRRTGELFF

v_gene: TRBV5-8
d_gene: NA
abundance: NA
j_gene: TRBJ1-2
CDR3nt: TGTGCCAGCAGCTTGCAGGGAAACTATGGCTACACCTTC
CDR3aa: CASSLQGNYGYTF

v_gene: TRBV4-1
d_gene: NA
abundance: NA
j_gene: TRBJ2-1
CDR3nt: TGCGCCAGCAGCCCCATCTTAGCCGTAAACAATGAGCAGTTCTTC
CDR3aa: CASSPILAVNNEQFF

v_gene: TRBV27
d_gene: TRBD1
abundance: NA
j_gene: TRBJ1-5
CDR3nt: TGTGCCAGCAGTTTAGGGACAGGGGGCTCGAGCAATCAGCCCCAGCATTTT
CDR3aa: CASSLGTGGSSNQPQHF

v_gene: TRBV20-1
d_gene: NA
abundance: NA
j_gene: TRBJ2-1
CDR3nt: TGCAGTGCTAGCCTCCGGGAGCAGTTCTTC
CDR3aa: CSASLREQFF

v_gene: TRBV23-1
d_gene: NA
abundance: once
j_gene: TRBJ1-3
CDR3nt: TGCGCCAGCAGTCCCAGGGATTCATCTGGAAACACCATATATTTT
CDR3aa: CASSPRDSSGNTIYF

v_gene: TRBV5-1
d_gene: TRBD2
abundance: NA
j_gene: TRBJ2-1
CDR3nt: TGCGCCAGCAGCTTGCGCCTACTAGCGGCGTCCTACAATGAGCAGTTCTTC
CDR3aa: CASSLRLLAASYNEQFF

v_gene: TRBV18
d_gene: TRBD2
abundance: NA
j_gene: TRBJ2-5
CDR3nt: TGTGCCAGCTCACTCCGGACTAGCGACGGAGAGACCCAGTACTTC
CDR3aa: CASSLRTSDGETQYF

v_gene: TRBV19
d_gene: TRBD2
abundance: NA
j_gene: TRBJ2-6
CDR3nt: TGTGCCAGTAGCCGGACTAGCGGGGGGACGGGCGGGGCCAACGTCCTGACTTTC
CDR3aa: CASSRTSGGTGGANVLTF

v_gene: TRBV28
d_gene: TRBD1
abundance: NA
j_gene: TRBJ2-5
CDR3nt: TGTGCCAGCAGGGGACAGGGGGCCTTAGGGGCTCAAGAGACCCAGTACTTC
CDR3aa: CASRGQGALGAQETQYF

v_gene: TRBV15
d_gene: NA
abundance: NA
j_gene: TRBJ2-5
CDR3nt: TGTGCCACCAGCAGAGACAGGGCAGAGACCCAGTACTTC
CDR3aa: CATSRDRAETQYF

v_gene: TRBV5-8
d_gene: NA
abundance: NA
j_gene: TRBJ1-3
CDR3nt: TGTGCCAGCAGCTTAGGGGCAGCGCCTGGAAACACCATATATTTT
CDR3aa: CASSLGAAPGNTIYF

v_gene: TRBV30
d_gene: TRBD1
abundance: NA
j_gene: TRBJ1-4
CDR3nt: TGTGCCTGGATTTCGGACAGGGGGCGACCCCTGTTTTTT
CDR3aa: CAWISDRGRPLFF

v_gene: TRBV5-4
d_gene: NA
abundance: NA
j_gene: TRBJ2-1
CDR3nt: TGTGCCAGCAGCTGGGGGGACAGTTACAATGAGCAGTTCTTC
CDR3aa: CASSWGDSYNEQFF

v_gene: TRBV11-3
d_gene: TRBD2
abundance: NA
j_gene: TRBJ2-1
CDR3nt: TGTGCCAGCAGCTTGGGTTATAGCGGGAGGGCCGAATACAATGAGCAGTTCTTC
CDR3aa: CASSLGYSGRAEYNEQFF

v_gene: TRBV20-1
d_gene: TRBD2
abundance: NA
j_gene: TRBJ2-5
CDR3nt: TGCAGTGCAGTAGCGGGAGAGACCCAGTACTTC
CDR3aa: CSAVAGETQYF

v_gene: TRBV7-3
d_gene: NA
abundance: NA
j_gene: TRBJ2-5
CDR3nt: TGTGCCAGCAGCTTAATCACGGGAGTTGGGGAGACCCAGTACTTC
CDR3aa: CASSLITGVGETQYF

v_gene: TRBV5-1
d_gene: TRBD2
abundance: NA
j_gene: TRBJ2-7
CDR3nt: TGCGCCAGCAGCCCACGACTAGCGGGAGACCCGAGCTCCTACGAGCAGTACTTC
CDR3aa: CASSPRLAGDPSSYEQYF

v_gene: TRBV19
d_gene: TRBD2
abundance: NA
j_gene: TRBJ2-1
CDR3nt: TGTGCCAGTACCCCTTGGACTAGCGGGTACAATGAGCAGTTCTTC
CDR3aa: CASTPWTSGYNEQFF

v_gene: TRBV14
d_gene: NA
abundance: NA
j_gene: TRBJ2-2
CDR3nt: TGTGCCAGCAGCCAAGATGCTTGGCGGGAGAACACCGGGGAGCTGTTTTTT
CDR3aa: CASSQDAWRENTGELFF

v_gene: TRBV7-3
d_gene: TRBD2
abundance: few
j_gene: TRBJ2-4
CDR3nt: TGTGCCAGCAGCTTAAGGTCTAGCGGGAGATTGGGGGCCAAAAACATTCAGTACTTC
CDR3aa: CASSLRSSGRLGAKNIQYF

v_gene: TRBV29-1
d_gene: NA
abundance: NA
j_gene: TRBJ2-3
CDR3nt: TGCAGCGTTCCCCTAGCTATGTCAGATACGCAGTATTTT
CDR3aa: CSVPLAMSDTQYF

v_gene: TRBV5-1
d_gene: NA
abundance: NA
j_gene: TRBJ2-2
CDR3nt: TGCGCCAGCAGCTTGGAGCCTGGACACCTGAACACCGGGGAGCTGTTTTTT
CDR3aa: CASSLEPGHLNTGELFF

v_gene: TRBV4-1
d_gene: TRBD2
abundance: NA
j_gene: TRBJ2-7
CDR3nt: TGCGCCAGCAGTCGGATAGGGACTAGCGCGTACGAGCAGTACTTC
CDR3aa: CASSRIGTSAYEQYF

v_gene: TRBV11-3
d_gene: TRBD2
abundance: NA
j_gene: TRBJ2-2
CDR3nt: TGTGCCAGCAGCATACGCGTAGCGGGAAATAACGGGGAGCTGTTTTTT
CDR3aa: CASSIRVAGNNGELFF

v_gene: TRBV7-3
d_gene: NA
abundance: NA
j_gene: TRBJ2-1
CDR3nt: TGTGCCAGCAGCCCCCCACTAGCTCCTGAGCAGTTCTTC
CDR3aa: CASSPPLAPEQFF

v_gene: TRBV15
d_gene: NA
abundance: NA
j_gene: TRBJ2-2
CDR3nt: TGTGCCACCAGCAGAGATATAGCAGGGGGGTACACCGGGGAGCTGTTTTTT
CDR3aa: CATSRDIAGGYTGELFF

v_gene: TRBV7-2
d_gene: NA
abundance: NA
j_gene: TRBJ2-2
CDR3nt: TGTGCCAGCAGCCTGGGCGCAGGGGAGCTGTTTTTT
CDR3aa: CASSLGAGELFF

v_gene: TRBV21-1
d_gene: NA
abundance: few
j_gene: TRBJ1-2
CDR3nt: TGTGCCAGCAGCAAAGAAGACAGGGTCGAATATGGCTACACCTTC
CDR3aa: CASSKEDRVEYGYTF

v_gene: TRBV5-6
d_gene: NA
abundance: once
j_gene: TRBJ2-7
CDR3nt: TGTGCCAGCAGCCACCGTTTCGGGGAAGTGAACGAGCAGTACTTC
CDR3aa: CASSHRFGEVNEQYF

v_gene: TRBV2
d_gene: TRBD2
abundance: once
j_gene: TRBJ2-7
CDR3nt: TGTGCCAGCAGAATAGCGGGAGGGCACCTCGAGCAGTACTTC
CDR3aa: CASRIAGGHLEQYF

v_gene: TRBV6-1
d_gene: NA
abundance: NA
j_gene: TRBJ1-1
CDR3nt: TGTGCCAGCAGCTCGACAGAAAACACTGAAGCTTTCTTT
CDR3aa: CASSSTENTEAFF

v_gene: TRBV7-9
d_gene: NA
abundance: NA
j_gene: TRBJ2-7
CDR3nt: TGTGCCAGCAGCTTAGACCTCTCTCCGGACGAGCAGTACTTC
CDR3aa: CASSLDLSPDEQYF

v_gene: TRBV2
d_gene: TRBD2
abundance: NA
j_gene: TRBJ2-1
CDR3nt: TGTGCCAGCAGTGACCCGCGGGAGGTCACCTACAATGAGCAGTTCTTC
CDR3aa: CASSDPREVTYNEQFF

v_gene: TRBV30
d_gene: NA
abundance: NA
j_gene: TRBJ1-2
CDR3nt: TGTGCCTGGGTATCTAACTATGGCTACACCTTC
CDR3aa: CAWVSNYGYTF

v_gene: TRBV9
d_gene: NA
abundance: NA
j_gene: TRBJ2-5
CDR3nt: TGTGCCAGCAGCGTAGGGCTGACAACGTACCAAGAGACCCAGTACTTC
CDR3aa: CASSVGLTTYQETQYF

v_gene: TRBV30
d_gene: NA
abundance: NA
j_gene: TRBJ2-7
CDR3nt: TGTGCCTGGAGCGCCCTCGGGAGATACGAGCAGTACTTC
CDR3aa: CAWSALGRYEQYF

v_gene: TRBV7-9
d_gene: TRBD1
abundance: NA
j_gene: TRBJ2-5
CDR3nt: TGTGCCAGCAGCTTGATCGGGACAGAGGCAGAGACCCAGTACTTC
CDR3aa: CASSLIGTEAETQYF

v_gene: TRBV5-4
d_gene: TRBD1
abundance: NA
j_gene: TRBJ2-1
CDR3nt: TGTGCCAGCAGCTCAAGACAGGGTGCAGGGTATGAGCAGTTCTTC
CDR3aa: CASSSRQGAGYEQFF

v_gene: TRBV4-3
d_gene: TRBD1
abundance: NA
j_gene: TRBJ1-4
CDR3nt: TGCGCCAGCAGCCAACTAAGACAGGGTAATGAAAAACTGTTTTTT
CDR3aa: CASSQLRQGNEKLFF

v_gene: TRBV10-2
d_gene: TRBD2
abundance: NA
j_gene: TRBJ2-3
CDR3nt: TGCGCCAGCGGATTAGCGGGAGTGCCAGATACGCAGTATTTT
CDR3aa: CASGLAGVPDTQYF

v_gene: TRBV5-1
d_gene: NA
abundance: NA
j_gene: TRBJ2-1
CDR3nt: TGCGCCAGCAGCTTTTACTCTAGTCTGAACAATGAGCAGTTCTTC
CDR3aa: CASSFYSSLNNEQFF

v_gene: TRBV29-1
d_gene: NA
abundance: few
j_gene: TRBJ1-1
CDR3nt: TGCAGCGTTGTGGCCAGTCCGAACACTGAAGCTTTCTTT
CDR3aa: CSVVASPNTEAFF

v_gene: TRBV29-1
d_gene: TRBD2
abundance: NA
j_gene: TRBJ2-3
CDR3nt: TGCAGCGTTGAAGCGGGAGGGCGGGAGGGACGCACAGATACGCAGTATTTT
CDR3aa: CSVEAGGREGRTDTQYF

v_gene: TRBV29-1
d_gene: NA
abundance: NA
j_gene: TRBJ1-1
CDR3nt: TGCAGCGTCTACAGGGTAATGAACACTGAAGCTTTCTTT
CDR3aa: CSVYRVMNTEAFF

v_gene: TRBV9
d_gene: TRBD2
abundance: once
j_gene: TRBJ2-1
CDR3nt: TGTGCCAGCAGCGTATCCGCTAGCGGGGTTTACAATGAGCAGTTCTTC
CDR3aa: CASSVSASGVYNEQFF

v_gene: TRBV13
d_gene: NA
abundance: NA
j_gene: TRBJ2-2
CDR3nt: TGTGCCAGCAGCTTCGCTGCGGGGAGCGGGGAGCTGTTTTTT
CDR3aa: CASSFAAGSGELFF

v_gene: TRBV6-1
d_gene: TRBD1
abundance: once
j_gene: TRBJ1-3
CDR3nt: TGTGCCAGCAGTGACAGGACAGGTGGAAACACCATATATTTT
CDR3aa: CASSDRTGGNTIYF

v_gene: TRBV18
d_gene: TRBD2
abundance: NA
j_gene: TRBJ2-7
CDR3nt: TGTGCCAGCTCACTCGGGACTAGCTCCTACGAGCAGTACTTC
CDR3aa: CASSLGTSSYEQYF